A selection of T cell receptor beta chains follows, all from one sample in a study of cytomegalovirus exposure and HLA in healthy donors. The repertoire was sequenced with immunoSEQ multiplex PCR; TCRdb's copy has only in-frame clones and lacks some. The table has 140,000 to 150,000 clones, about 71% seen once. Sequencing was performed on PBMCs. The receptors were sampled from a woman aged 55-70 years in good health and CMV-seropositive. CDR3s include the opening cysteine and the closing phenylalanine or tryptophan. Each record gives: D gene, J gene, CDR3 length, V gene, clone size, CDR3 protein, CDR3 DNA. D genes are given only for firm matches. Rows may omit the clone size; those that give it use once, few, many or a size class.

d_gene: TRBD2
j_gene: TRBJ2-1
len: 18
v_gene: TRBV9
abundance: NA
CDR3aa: CASSPLAGGRGFYNEQFF
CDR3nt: TGTGCCAGCAGCCCTCTAGCGGGAGGGCGGGGATTCTACAATGAGCAGTTCTTC

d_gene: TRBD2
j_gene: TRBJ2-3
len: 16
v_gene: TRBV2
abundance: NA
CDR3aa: CASSETSGRSTDTQYF
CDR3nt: TGTGCCAGCAGTGAGACTAGCGGGAGAAGCACAGATACGCAGTATTTT

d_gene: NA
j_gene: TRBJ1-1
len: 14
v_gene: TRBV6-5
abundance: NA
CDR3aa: CASSYDSVRMEAFF
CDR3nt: TGTGCCAGCAGTTACGATTCAGTCAGGATGGAAGCTTTCTTT

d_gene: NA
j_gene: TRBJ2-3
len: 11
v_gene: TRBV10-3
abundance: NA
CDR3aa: CAISAGDTQYF
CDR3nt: TGTGCCATCAGTGCGGGAGATACGCAGTATTTT

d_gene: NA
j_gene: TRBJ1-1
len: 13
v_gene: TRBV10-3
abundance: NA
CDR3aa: CAIRRNMNTEAFF
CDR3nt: TGTGCCATCAGGCGGAACATGAACACTGAAGCTTTCTTT

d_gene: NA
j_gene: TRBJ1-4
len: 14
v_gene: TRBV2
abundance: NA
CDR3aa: CASSGTGYNEKLFF
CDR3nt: TGTGCCAGCAGTGGAACAGGGTATAATGAAAAACTGTTTTTT

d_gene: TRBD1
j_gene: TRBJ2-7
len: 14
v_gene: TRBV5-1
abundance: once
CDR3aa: CASSPGTGGHEQYF
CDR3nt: TGCGCCAGCAGCCCCGGGACAGGGGGCCACGAGCAGTACTTC

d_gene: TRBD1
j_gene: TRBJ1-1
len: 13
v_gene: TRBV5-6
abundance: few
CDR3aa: CASSDRGRTEAFF
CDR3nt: TGTGCCAGCAGTGACAGGGGGAGAACTGAAGCTTTCTTT

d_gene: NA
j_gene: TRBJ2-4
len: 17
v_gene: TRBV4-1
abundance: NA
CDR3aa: CASSLGGGGKGKNIQYF
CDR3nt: TGCGCCAGCAGCCTTGGCGGAGGCGGGAAGGGCAAAAACATTCAGTACTTC

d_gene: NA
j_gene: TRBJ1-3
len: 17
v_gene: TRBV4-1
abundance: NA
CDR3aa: CASSQDWQGSGGNTIYF
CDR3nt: TGCGCCAGCAGCCAAGACTGGCAGGGAAGTGGTGGAAACACCATATATTTT

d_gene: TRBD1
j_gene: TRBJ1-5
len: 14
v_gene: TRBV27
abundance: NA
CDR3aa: CASSTRTGLQPQHF
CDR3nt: TGTGCCAGCAGTACCCGGACAGGGCTTCAGCCCCAGCATTTT

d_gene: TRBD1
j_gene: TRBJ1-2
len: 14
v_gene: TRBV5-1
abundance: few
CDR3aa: CASSSPGQGFGYTF
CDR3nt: TGCGCCAGCAGCTCACCGGGACAGGGGTTTGGCTACACCTTC

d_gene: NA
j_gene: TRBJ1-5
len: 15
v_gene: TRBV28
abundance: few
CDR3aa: CASRSGRGGNQPQHF
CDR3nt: TGTGCCAGCAGATCGGGCCGGGGGGGCAATCAGCCCCAGCATTTT

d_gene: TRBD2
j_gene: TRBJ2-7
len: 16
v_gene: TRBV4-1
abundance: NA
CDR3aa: CASSQPGLARFYEQYF
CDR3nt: TGCGCCAGCAGCCAACCGGGACTAGCGAGATTCTACGAGCAGTACTTC

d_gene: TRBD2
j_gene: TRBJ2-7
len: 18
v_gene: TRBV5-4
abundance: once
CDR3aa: CASSRGLAGGSVSYEQYF
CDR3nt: TGTGCCAGCAGCCGGGGACTAGCGGGAGGTTCCGTCTCCTACGAGCAGTACTTC

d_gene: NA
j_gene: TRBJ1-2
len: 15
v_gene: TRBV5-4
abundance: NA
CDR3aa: CASSTSGAPDYGYTF
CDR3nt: TGTGCCAGCAGCACCTCAGGCGCCCCTGACTATGGCTACACCTTC

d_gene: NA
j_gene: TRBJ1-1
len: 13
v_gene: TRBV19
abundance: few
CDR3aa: CASSMDGGGEAFF
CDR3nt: TGTGCCAGTAGTATGGATGGAGGTGGAGAAGCTTTCTTT

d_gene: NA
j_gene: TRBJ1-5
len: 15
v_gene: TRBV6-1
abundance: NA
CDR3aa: CASSEASRGNQPQHF
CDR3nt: TGTGCCAGCAGTGAAGCGTCCAGGGGCAATCAGCCCCAGCATTTT

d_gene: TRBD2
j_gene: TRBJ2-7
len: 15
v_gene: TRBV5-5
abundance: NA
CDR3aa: CASSTGTSGSLEQYF
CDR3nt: TGTGCCAGCAGCACGGGGACTAGCGGGAGCCTCGAGCAGTACTTC

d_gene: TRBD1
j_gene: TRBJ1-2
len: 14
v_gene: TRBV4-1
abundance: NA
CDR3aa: CASSQTGGVYGYTF
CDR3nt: TGCGCCAGCAGCCAGACAGGGGGCGTCTATGGCTACACCTTC

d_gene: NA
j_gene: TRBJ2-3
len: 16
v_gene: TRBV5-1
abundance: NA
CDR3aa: CASSMNRLSSTDTQYF
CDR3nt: TGCGCCAGCAGCATGAACAGATTATCTAGCACAGATACGCAGTATTTT

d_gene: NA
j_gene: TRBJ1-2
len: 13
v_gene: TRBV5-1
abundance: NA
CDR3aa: CASSLNGNYGYTF
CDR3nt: TGCGCCAGCAGCTTGAACGGGAACTATGGCTACACCTTC

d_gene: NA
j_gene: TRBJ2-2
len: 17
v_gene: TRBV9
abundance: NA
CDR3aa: CASSEGLRTVSTGELFF
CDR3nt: TGTGCCAGCAGCGAGGGACTAAGGACAGTGAGCACCGGGGAGCTGTTTTTT

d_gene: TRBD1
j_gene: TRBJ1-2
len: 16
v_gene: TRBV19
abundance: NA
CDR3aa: CASRGATGGVGYGYTF
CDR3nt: TGTGCCAGTAGAGGTGCGACAGGGGGGGTCGGCTATGGCTACACCTTC

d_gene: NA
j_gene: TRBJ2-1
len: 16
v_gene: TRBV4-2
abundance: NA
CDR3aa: CASSQEARTPTNEQFF
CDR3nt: TGTGCCAGCAGCCAAGAGGCCCGGACTCCCACGAATGAGCAGTTCTTC

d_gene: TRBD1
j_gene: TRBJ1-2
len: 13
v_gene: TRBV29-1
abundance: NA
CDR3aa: CSVGQGGVYGYTF
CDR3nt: TGCAGCGTTGGACAGGGAGGCGTTTATGGCTACACCTTC

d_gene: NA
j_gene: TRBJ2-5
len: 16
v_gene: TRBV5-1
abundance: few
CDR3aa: CASSLVSGKQETAQYF
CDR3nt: TGCGCCAGCAGCTTGGTCTCGGGGAAGCAAGAGACCGCCCAGTACTTC

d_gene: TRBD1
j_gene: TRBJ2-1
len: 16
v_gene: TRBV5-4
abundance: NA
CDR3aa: CASSLAGGFRHNEQFF
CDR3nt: TGTGCCAGCAGCTTGGCAGGGGGTTTTAGGCACAATGAGCAGTTCTTC

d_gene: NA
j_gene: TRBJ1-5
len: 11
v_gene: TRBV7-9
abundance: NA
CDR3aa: CARVLRQPQHF
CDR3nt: TGTGCCAGGGTCCTACGACAGCCCCAGCATTTT

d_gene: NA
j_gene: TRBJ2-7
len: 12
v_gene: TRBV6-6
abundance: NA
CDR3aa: CASTPGLGEQYF
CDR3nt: TGTGCCAGCACCCCAGGGCTGGGCGAGCAGTACTTC

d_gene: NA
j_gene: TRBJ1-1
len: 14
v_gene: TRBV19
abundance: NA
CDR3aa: CASSRRQSNTEAFF
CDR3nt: TGTGCCAGTAGTAGGCGACAGTCGAACACTGAAGCTTTCTTT

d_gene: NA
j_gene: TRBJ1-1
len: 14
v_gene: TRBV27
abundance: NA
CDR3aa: CASSAAERGTEAFF
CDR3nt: TGTGCCAGCAGTGCCGCCGAACGGGGGACTGAAGCTTTCTTT

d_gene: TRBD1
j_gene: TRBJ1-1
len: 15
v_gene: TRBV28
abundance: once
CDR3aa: CASSERTGGWAEAFF
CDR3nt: TGTGCCAGCAGTGAGAGGACAGGGGGGTGGGCTGAAGCTTTCTTT

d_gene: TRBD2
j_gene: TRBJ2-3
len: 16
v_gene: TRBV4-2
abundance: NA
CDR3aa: CASSLTSGRNGDTQYF
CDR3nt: TGTGCCAGCAGCCTAACTAGCGGGAGGAATGGGGATACGCAGTATTTT

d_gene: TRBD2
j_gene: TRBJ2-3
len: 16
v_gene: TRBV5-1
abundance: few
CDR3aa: CASSLRTSGSPDTQYF
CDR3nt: TGCGCCAGCAGCTTGCGGACTAGCGGGAGCCCAGATACGCAGTATTTT

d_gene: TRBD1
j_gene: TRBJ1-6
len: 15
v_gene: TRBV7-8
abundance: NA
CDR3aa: CASSLWTGGNSPLHF
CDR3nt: TGTGCCAGCAGCCTTTGGACAGGGGGCAATTCACCCCTCCACTTT

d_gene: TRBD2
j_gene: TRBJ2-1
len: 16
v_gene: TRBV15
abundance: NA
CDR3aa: CATSGSSGRSFNEQFF
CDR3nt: TGTGCCACCAGCGGATCTAGCGGGAGGTCCTTCAATGAGCAGTTCTTC

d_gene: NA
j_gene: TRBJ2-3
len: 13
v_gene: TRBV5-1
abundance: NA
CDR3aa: CASSLVATDTQYF
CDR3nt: TGCGCCAGCAGCTTGGTTGCGACAGATACGCAGTATTTT

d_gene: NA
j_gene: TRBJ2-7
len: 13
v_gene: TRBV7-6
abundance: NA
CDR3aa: CASSLPTSREQYF
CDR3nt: TGTGCCAGCAGCTTACCCACTAGCCGGGAGCAGTACTTC

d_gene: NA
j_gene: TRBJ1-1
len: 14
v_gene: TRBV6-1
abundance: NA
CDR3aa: CASTVGSRGTEAFF
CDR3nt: TGTGCCAGTACGGTCGGGTCCCGTGGGACTGAAGCTTTCTTT

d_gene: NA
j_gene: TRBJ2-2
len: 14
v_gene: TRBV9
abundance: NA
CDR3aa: CASSVSSNTGELFF
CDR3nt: TGTGCCAGCAGCGTCTCCAGTAACACCGGGGAGCTGTTTTTT

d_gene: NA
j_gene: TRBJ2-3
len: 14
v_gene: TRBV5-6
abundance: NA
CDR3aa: CATSGGASRDTQYF
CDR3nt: TGTGCCACATCCGGAGGGGCCTCCAGGGATACGCAGTATTTT

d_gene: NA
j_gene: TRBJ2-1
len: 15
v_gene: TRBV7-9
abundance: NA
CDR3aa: CASSADFRSLNEQFF
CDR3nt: TGTGCCAGCAGTGCCGACTTTCGCTCACTCAATGAGCAGTTCTTC

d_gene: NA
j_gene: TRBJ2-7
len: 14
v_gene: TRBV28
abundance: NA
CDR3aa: CASSGPGGTYEQYF
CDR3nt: TGTGCCAGCAGTGGACCCGGGGGAACCTACGAGCAGTACTTC

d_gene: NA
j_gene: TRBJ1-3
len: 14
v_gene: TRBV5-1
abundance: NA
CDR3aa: CASSLGTRGNTIYF
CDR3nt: TGCGCCAGCAGCTTGGGTACGAGGGGAAACACCATATATTTT

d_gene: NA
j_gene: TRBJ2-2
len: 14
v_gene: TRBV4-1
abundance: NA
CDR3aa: CASSSTPNTGELFF
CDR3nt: TGCGCCAGCAGCTCGACTCCAAACACCGGGGAGCTGTTTTTT